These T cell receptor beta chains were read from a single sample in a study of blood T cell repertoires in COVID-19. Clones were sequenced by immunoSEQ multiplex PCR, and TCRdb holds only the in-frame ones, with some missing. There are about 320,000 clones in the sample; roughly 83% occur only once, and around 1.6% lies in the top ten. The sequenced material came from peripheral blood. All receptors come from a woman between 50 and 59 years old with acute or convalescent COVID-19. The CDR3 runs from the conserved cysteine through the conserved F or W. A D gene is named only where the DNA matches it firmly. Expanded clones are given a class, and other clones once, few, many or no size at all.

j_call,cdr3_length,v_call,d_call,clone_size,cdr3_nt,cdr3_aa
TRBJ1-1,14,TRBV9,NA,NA,TGTGCCAGCAGCGTAGGAAACGGGTACACTGAAGCTTTCTTT,CASSVGNGYTEAFF
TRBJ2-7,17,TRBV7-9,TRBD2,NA,TGTGCCAGCAGCTCGAAGGGGAGACTAGCGGTACCCTACGAGCAGTACTTC,CASSSKGRLAVPYEQYF
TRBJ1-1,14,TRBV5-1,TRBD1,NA,TGCGCCAGCAGCCCAACAGGGGGAGTAACTGAAGCTTTCTTT,CASSPTGGVTEAFF
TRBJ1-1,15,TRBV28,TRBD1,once,TGTGCCAGCAGTTTAGCGACAGGGGTAGGTACTGAAGCTTTCTTT,CASSLATGVGTEAFF
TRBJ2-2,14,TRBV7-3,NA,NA,TGTGCCAGCAGCTTACTGTCGAACACCGGGGAGCTGTTTTTT,CASSLLSNTGELFF
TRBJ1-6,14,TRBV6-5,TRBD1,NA,TGTGCCAGCAGTCGACAGGGCGGCAATTCACCCCTCCACTTT,CASSRQGGNSPLHF
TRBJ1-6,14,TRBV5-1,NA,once,TGCGCCAGCAGCTTGGGCCAGGCCCAATCACCCCTCCACTTT,CASSLGQAQSPLHF
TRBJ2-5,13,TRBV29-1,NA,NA,TGCAGCGTTGAGTCAGCGGCCCAAGAGACCCAGTACTTC,CSVESAAQETQYF
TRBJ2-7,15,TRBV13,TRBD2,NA,TGTGCCAGCAGCCCCCGGCGGGAGGCCGTGTACGAGCAGTACTTC,CASSPRREAVYEQYF
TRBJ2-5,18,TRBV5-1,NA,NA,TGCGCCAGCAGCTCGACACGGACGGGAGCCCCGTTCGGGGAGACCCAGTACTTC,CASSSTRTGAPFGETQYF
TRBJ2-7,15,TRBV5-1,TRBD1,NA,TGCGCCAGCAGCTTGGTTAGGACAGGGGCGGGCGAGCAGTACTTC,CASSLVRTGAGEQYF
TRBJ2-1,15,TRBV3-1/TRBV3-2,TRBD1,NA,TGTGCCAGCAGCCAATGGGGACAGCAATACAATGAGCAGTTCTTC,CASSQWGQQYNEQFF
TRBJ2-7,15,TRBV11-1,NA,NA,TGTGCCAGCAGCTTTAGAGGGAATGTGAACGACGAGCAGTACTTC,CASSFRGNVNDEQYF
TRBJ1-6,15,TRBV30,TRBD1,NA,TGTGCCTGGAGTGTTGCGGGACAGGGTAATTCACCCCTCCACTTT,CAWSVAGQGNSPLHF
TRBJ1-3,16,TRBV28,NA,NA,TGTGCCAGCAGTCCCTACCTTTTCGGCTCTGGAAACACCATATATTTT,CASSPYLFGSGNTIYF
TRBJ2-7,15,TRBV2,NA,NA,TGTGCCAGCAGTGAAATGACCGGGAGATCGGGCGAGCAGTACTTC,CASSEMTGRSGEQYF
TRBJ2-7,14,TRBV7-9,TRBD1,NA,TGTGCCAGCAGCCCCAGACAGGGGGCTGAGGAGCAGTACTTC,CASSPRQGAEEQYF